This entry concerns a single T cell receptor beta chain. Its cognate antigen is unknown. The trim removed 6 bases at V and 5 bases at J, leaving 9 bases unmatched. CDR3 size: 15 residues. The germline CDR1 and CDR2 sequences are MDHEN and SYDVKM. The entry originates in a study of T cells in localized non-small cell lung cancer. Study results and caveats: Of the tissues analyzed, uninvolved adjacent lung showed maximal T cell clonality, greater than tumor.

The repertoire was sequenced with immunoSEQ multiplex PCR; TCRdb's copy has only in-frame clones and lacks some. The repertoire includes 1,500 to 2,000 clones, less than 35% of them detected once, and roughly 7.3% sits in the top ten. This chain uses TRBV28 with TRBJ1-4; 7 nucleotides align to TRBD1. The material sequenced was lung tumor tissue, taken before any cancer treatment. The sequence came from an older male donor with stage I squamous cell lung carcinoma. The CDR3 sequence: CASSRGAGENEKLFF. The DNA for the CDR3 is TGTGCCAGCAGCAGGGGGGCAGGGGAGAATGAAAAACTGTTTTTT.